Below, 22 T cell receptor beta chains from the same sample are listed, as sequenced in a study of blood T cell repertoires in COVID-19. TCRdb's table, derived via immunoSEQ multiplex PCR, lists solely in-frame clones and lacks some. The sample records 150,000 to 200,000 clones, roughly 81% being singletons. The material sequenced was peripheral blood. All receptors come from a woman aged 80 or older with COVID-19, enrolled during active disease.

The J gene is TRBJ2-1, the V gene TRBV6-5; 7 bases map to TRBD1. Germline CDR1 is MNHEY and CDR2 is SVGAGI. With 6 bases clipped from V and 4 bases from J, the junction kept 6 bases outside the gene matches. The CDR3 length is 14 residues. The CDR3 loop reads CASRRDRDYNEQFF. CDR3 coding DNA: TGTGCCAGCAGAAGGGACAGAGATTACAATGAGCAGTTCTTC.

The table lists this clone with a count of one. V and J are TRBV19 and TRBJ1-2, with a tentative D call TRBD1 (5 bases). CDR1 and CDR2 (germline): LNHDA, SQIVND (reference sequence). Trimming stripped 10 bases from V and 5 bases from J, with 11 bases between. The CDR3 extends over 11 amino acids. The CDR3 reads CATRQLYGYTF. For the CDR3, the DNA is TGTGCCACCAGACAGCTGTATGGCTACACCTTC.

The rearrangement joins TRBV10-3 to TRBJ1-2; D may be TRBD1 (5 bases). Germline CDR1 ENHRY, CDR2 SYGVKD. The CDR3 loop spans 14 amino acids. V lost 4 bases, J lost 4 bases, and 13 bases lay in between. The CDR3 protein is CAISAKGQSYGYTF. The CDR3 bases are TGTGCCATCAGTGCTAAGGGGCAGAGCTATGGCTACACCTTC.

The CDR3, as DNA: TGTGCCAGCAGTTACTCGAGAGGGGGTTGGCGGTACTTC. Translating gives CASSYSRGGWRYF. This sequence joins TRBV6-5 and TRBJ2-7; D might be TRBD1 (6 bases). Trimming cost V 0 bases and J 12 bases, with 15 bases left between them. The CDR3 sequence is 13 residues long. CDR1 is MNHEY and CDR2 is SVGAGI in the germline V gene.

V gene TRBV15 combines with J gene TRBJ1-2; possible D gene TRBD1, 5 bases. The CDR3 sequence is 12 residues long. The ends were cut back, 9 bases at V and 4 bases at J, with 12 bases in the middle. CDR1 is LNHNV, CDR2 YYDKDF, per germline (reference sequence). The CDR3 sequence is CATGEGGYGYTF. For the CDR3, the DNA is TGTGCCACGGGGGAGGGCGGCTATGGCTACACCTTC.

This chain joins TRBV19 and TRBJ2-7, with 8 nucleotides matching TRBD1. This CDR3 region has 14 residues. Germline V gives CDR1 LNHDA, CDR2 SQIVND (reference sequence). Trimming removed 5 bases from V and 0 bases from J; junction bases left unmatched: 3. This CDR3 reads CASSSTGASYEQYF. As DNA, the CDR3 is TGTGCCAGTAGTTCGACAGGGGCCTCCTACGAGCAGTACTTC. The entire variable domain, with the rest obtained from reference TRBV19 and TRBJ2-7, is as follows: DGGITQSPKYLFRKEGQNVTLSCEQNLNHDAMYWYRQDPGQGLRLIYYSQIVNDFQKGDIAEGYSVSREKKESFPLTVTSAQKNPTAFYLCASSSTGASYEQYFGPGTRLTVT.

The chain links TRBV29-1 to TRBJ1-1, with D maybe TRBD1 (5 bases). The CDR3 contains 13 residues. Looked up from germline, CDR1 is SQVTM and CDR2 is ANQGSEA. V lost 3 bases to trimming and J lost 1 base, with 9 bases between them. CDR3 sequence: CSVDVGGNTEAFF. For the CDR3, the DNA is TGCAGCGTTGATGTGGGGGGGAACACTGAAGCTTTCTTT.

The chain uses TRBV11-2 and TRBJ2-7; a weak D match, TRBD1 (5 bases). The V end was cut by 3 bases, the J end by 0 bases, with 9 bases between. The CDR3 totals 14 residues. CDR1 and CDR2 (germline): SGHAT, FQNNGV. DNA of the CDR3: TGTGCCAGCAGCTTCGACAGAAACTCCTACGAGCAGTACTTC. The encoded protein is CASSFDRNSYEQYF.

This clone was seen more than once but under ten times. The V and J genes are TRBV2 and TRBJ1-2; unclear D gene. This CDR3 is 10 amino acids long. CDR1 is SNHLY and CDR2 is FYNNEI in the germline V gene. The V and J ends lost 11 bases and 5 bases respectively, with 9 bases between them. The CDR3 loop reads CASPGYGYTF. In nucleotides, the CDR3 is TGTGCCTCCCCGGGATATGGCTACACCTTC. Based on the CDR3 plus reference TRBV2 and TRBJ1-2, the full variable domain is EPEVTQTPSHQVTQMGQEVILRCVPISNHLYFYWYRQILGQKVEFLVSFYNNEISEKSEIFDDQFSVERPDGSNFTLKIRSTKLEDSAMYFCASPGYGYTFGSGTRLTVV.

The genes are TRBV19 and TRBJ1-1; D may be TRBD1 (5 bases). The CDR3 sequence is 15 residues long. Germline values: CDR1 LNHDA, CDR2 SQIVND (reference sequence). Trimming removed 3 bases from V and 3 bases from J, with 14 bases in between. For the CDR3, the DNA is TGTGCCAGTAGTATGGGTACAGGCGGGGACACTGAAGCTTTCTTT. This sequence encodes CASSMGTGGDTEAFF.

The chain has TRBV28 and TRBJ1-2; tentative D call: TRBD1 (5 bases). The CDR3 consists of 13 residues. V was trimmed by 6 bases and J by 4 bases, leaving 12 bases between them. Germline V gene sequence: CDR1 MDHEN, CDR2 SYDVKM. CDR3 nucleotide sequence: TGTGCCAGCAGCTCCGGGACTCCCTATGGCTACACCTTC. Translated: CASSSGTPYGYTF.

The genes are TRBV5-6 and TRBJ2-5; D is undetermined. V was cut by 0 bases and J by 1 base, with 7 bases left in between. Germline assignment: CDR1 SGHDT and CDR2 YYEEEE. This CDR3 has 14 amino acids. CDR3 coding DNA: TGTGCCAGCAGCTTGGGTTTCTCCCAAGAGACCCAGTACTTC. Amino acid sequence: CASSLGFSQETQYF.

The rearrangement links TRBV7-2 to TRBJ2-5, with 7 bases fitting TRBD1. CDR1 and CDR2 from the germline V gene are SGHTA and FQGNSA. V shed 5 bases and J 2 bases; nucleotides not matched to a gene: 5. The CDR3 length is 14 residues. CDR3 nucleotides: TGTGCCAGCAGCCAGATGGGACAGCAAGAGACCCAGTACTTC. Translating it yields CASSQMGQQETQYF.

The chain is built from TRBV19 and TRBJ1-2, with D possibly matching TRBD1 (5 bases). Germline V gives CDR1 LNHDA, CDR2 SQIVND (reference sequence). This CDR3 is 13 amino acids long. Trimming shortened V by 4 bases and J by 8 bases, and 14 bases separated the two germline ends. The CDR3 is CASSTGLIGGYTF. The CDR3 DNA reads TGTGCCAGTAGTACGGGACTCATAGGCGGCTACACCTTC. Full variable domain (remainder filled in from reference TRBV19 and TRBJ1-2): DGGITQSPKYLFRKEGQNVTLSCEQNLNHDAMYWYRQDPGQGLRLIYYSQIVNDFQKGDIAEGYSVSREKKESFPLTVTSAQKNPTAFYLCASSTGLIGGYTFGSGTRLTVV.

The chain recombines TRBV9 with TRBJ2-1; no clear D. Trimming pared 0 bases from V and 3 bases from J, leaving 13 bases between. Per germline, CDR1 SGDLS and CDR2 YYNGEE. The CDR3 length is 16 residues. CDR3 region: CASSVAVSRYYNEQFF. The CDR3 nucleotides are TGTGCCAGCAGCGTAGCTGTTAGTCGGTACTACAATGAGCAGTTCTTC.

The chain recombines TRBV28 with TRBJ2-1, with D perhaps matching TRBD1 (6 bases). Germline V gene lookup returns CDR1 MDHEN and CDR2 SYDVKM. V was trimmed by 5 bases and J by 6 bases, leaving 17 bases between them. The CDR3 spans 15 residues. CDR3 loop: CASSPEGSGANEQFF. The CDR3 DNA reads TGTGCCAGCAGTCCTGAGGGATCAGGGGCCAATGAGCAGTTCTTC. Together with reference TRBV28 and TRBJ2-1, the CDR3 gives the full variable domain: DVKVTQSSRYLVKRTGEKVFLECVQDMDHENMFWYRQDPGLGLRLIYFSYDVKMKEKGDIPEGYSVSREKKERFSLILESASTNQTSMYLCASSPEGSGANEQFFGPGTRLTVL.

The chain links TRBV11-3 to TRBJ1-4; D unresolved. Germline assignment: CDR1 SGHNT and CDR2 YENEEA. The CDR3 runs to 15 residues. Trimming left V 1 base short and J 0 bases short, with 6 bases between. The CDR3 DNA reads TGTGCCAGCAGCTTAGGAGGGACAACTAATGAAAAACTGTTTTTT. This sequence encodes CASSLGGTTNEKLFF.

The V gene is TRBV24-1, the J gene TRBJ1-1; 11 nucleotides align to TRBD1. J gave up 4 bases and V 9 bases, and 12 bases lay outside the gene matches. Germline CDR1 is KGHDR and CDR2 is SFDVKD. This CDR3 is built from 16 residues. The chain's CDR3 is CATRPGRGQGGTEAFF. CDR3 in DNA: TGTGCCACCCGCCCTGGGCGGGGACAGGGGGGCACTGAAGCTTTCTTT.

The chain uses TRBV29-1 and TRBJ2-1, with TRBD1 matching 10 bases. CDR1 and CDR2 from the germline V gene are SQVTM and ANQGSEA. V was clipped by 6 bases and J by 8 bases; unmatched bases: 10. The CDR3 is 14 amino acids. CDR3 in amino acids: CSVIPGQGSDEQFF. CDR3 nucleotide sequence: TGCAGCGTAATCCCGGGACAGGGGTCCGATGAGCAGTTCTTC.

CDR3 DNA: TGTGCCAGCTCATTGTCCCGCACAGATACGCAGTATTTT. Translation: CASSLSRTDTQYF. The rearrangement uses TRBV6-5 and TRBJ2-3; D is unresolved. This CDR3 has 13 residues. CDR1 is MNHEY and CDR2 is SVGAGI in the germline V gene. Trimming took 8 bases from V and 1 from J, leaving 10 bases between them.

This clone was recorded a few times. V gene TRBV2 combines with J gene TRBJ2-7, with D possibly matching TRBD1 (6 bases). The CDR3 covers 15 residues. CDR1 is SNHLY, CDR2 FYNNEI, per germline. V lost 5 bases and J 0 bases, leaving 14 bases between the germline ends. CDR3 region: CASSSQGRLSYEQYF. The CDR3 nucleotides read TGTGCCAGCAGTTCTCAGGGGCGCCTCTCCTACGAGCAGTACTTC.

The chain's CDR3 is CASSQGLAGAGTDTQYF. The CDR3 region has the DNA TGTGCCAGCAGCCAAGGGCTAGCGGGGGCCGGCACAGATACGCAGTATTTT. V gene TRBV4-2 combines with J gene TRBJ2-3; TRBD2 aligns across 10 bases. The CDR3 runs to 17 residues. The V gene end was trimmed by 1 base and the J gene end by 1 base; junction bases not matched to a gene: 5. Germline V gives CDR1 LGHNA, CDR2 YNFKEQ.